Listed below are T cell receptor beta chains from one sample, sequenced in a study of human T cells and chemical hapten exposure. TCRdb reprocessed the RACE reads via MiXCR and lists one record per CDR3 protein. Counted here are over 85,000 distinct CDR3 sequences, over 10% occurring once; the ten biggest clones make up 2% to 2.5%. The sequencing here drew on whole blood, taken in connection with sensitization to the hapten diphenylcyclopropenone (DPC). Receptors were obtained from a woman aged 40 to 50 with alopecia areata. Some clones in this sample may be carry-over from other donors' samples. CDR3s include the opening cysteine and the closing phenylalanine or tryptophan.

>TRBV4-2|16
CASSQVTDVGADEQFF
>TRBV20-1|12
CSPNNPYNEQFF
>TRBV29-1|13
CSVVGQGITEAFF
>TRBV18|13
CASSPGQNTEAFF
>TRBV6-2/TRBV6-3|15
CASSSERPTNEKLFF
>TRBV6-2/TRBV6-3|16
CASSYGGQGARQPQHF
>TRBV30|17
CAWSNYPGTGGRETQYF
>TRBV30|14
CAWKIPSMTDTQYF
>TRBV7-2|16
CASSLVGGLPQETQYF
>TRBV20-1|14
CSAAPTGDFYEQYF
>TRBV6-2/TRBV6-3|15
CASSYRGTGANVLTF
>TRBV20-1|15
CSASLGQHSGNTIYF
>TRBV10-3|14
CAIGTGNSNQPQHF
>TRBV6-5|12
CASSPPSREQYF
>TRBV18|16
CASSPPGTGPTDTQYF
>TRBV28|15
CASRGFTRLNSPLHF
>TRBV30|14
CAWSIVRNSYEQYF
>TRBV20-1|14
CSADRLGGKETQYF
>TRBV6-2/TRBV6-3|16
CASSSGLAGGYDTQYF
>TRBV5-8|13
CASSLFREQTQYF
>TRBV5-1|16
CASSLWGESSYNEQFF
>TRBV5-1|16
CASSWAKGTGYYGYTF
>TRBV28|14
CASSDSGSGDTQYF
>TRBV7-8|16
CASSLGPPTHSYEQYF
>TRBV11-2|14
CASSVGTTPYEQYF
>TRBV7-3|13
CASSPSGADRQYF
>TRBV6-2/TRBV6-3|15
CASRPHSGTGFEAFF
>TRBV7-2|16
CASSFRQGARSDTQYF
>TRBV6-2/TRBV6-3|16
CASSPLTSGSYNEQFF
>TRBV29-1|12
CSAVPAGREQYF
>TRBV7-2|13
CASSLNYYNEQFF
>TRBV28|12
CASGGEGREQYF
>TRBV5-1|15
CASSAQGAGNSPLHF